Only a few counts were recorded for the clone carrying this T cell receptor beta chain. What it binds is not known. The entry originates in a study of T cells in Graves' hyperthyroidism and ophthalmopathy. The CDR3 is made up of 15 amino acids. V was clipped by 2 bases and J by 0 bases, with 8 bases between them. CDR1 and CDR2 from the germline V gene are SGHTA and FQGTGA. General study points: By a 13 V-J model, ophthalmopathy was set apart from stable hyperthyroidism.

Amplification yielded TCR beta CDR3 regions, with RNA transcripts as the source. Researchers ran a first-round RT-PCR on the TCR CDR3 using the HTBI primer set. MiXCR, applied by TCRdb to the multiplex PCR reads, yields one record per CDR3 protein. The table includes about 690,000 distinct CDR3 sequences, 15% to 20% detected once. This sequence originates from a man aged 50-60 years with Graves' hyperthyroidism. The sequencing sample was made of blood. The chain recombines TRBV7-3 with TRBJ2-1; D is ambiguous. In nucleotides, the CDR3 is TGTGCCAGCAGCTTATCAGTGAGCTCCTACAATGAGCAGTTCTTC. This codes for CASSLSVSSYNEQFF.